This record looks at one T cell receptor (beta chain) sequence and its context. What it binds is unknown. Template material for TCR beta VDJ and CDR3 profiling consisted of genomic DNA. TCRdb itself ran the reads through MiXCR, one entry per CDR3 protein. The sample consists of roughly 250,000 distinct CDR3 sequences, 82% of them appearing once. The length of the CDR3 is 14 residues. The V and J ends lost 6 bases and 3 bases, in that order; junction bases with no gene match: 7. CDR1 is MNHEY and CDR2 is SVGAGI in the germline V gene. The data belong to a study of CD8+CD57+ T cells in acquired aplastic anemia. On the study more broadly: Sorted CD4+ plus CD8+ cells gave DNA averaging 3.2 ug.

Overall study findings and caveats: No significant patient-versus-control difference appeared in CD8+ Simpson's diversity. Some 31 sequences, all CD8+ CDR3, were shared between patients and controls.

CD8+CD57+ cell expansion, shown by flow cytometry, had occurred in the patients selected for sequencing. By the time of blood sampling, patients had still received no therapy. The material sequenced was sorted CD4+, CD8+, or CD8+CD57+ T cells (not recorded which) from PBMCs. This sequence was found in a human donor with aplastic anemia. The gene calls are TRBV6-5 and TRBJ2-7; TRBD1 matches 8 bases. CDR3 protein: CASRVPGTGYEQYF. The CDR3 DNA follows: TGTGCCAGCAGGGTTCCCGGGACAGGCTACGAGCAGTACTTC.